The 15 T cell receptor beta chains below were found in one sample sequenced in a study of T cell responses to AZD1222 COVID-19 vaccine. Only in-frame clones appear in the TCRdb table, and some are missing; sequencing was by immunoSEQ multiplex PCR. The sample consists of roughly 150,000 clones, around 91% of them appearing once. Sequences were derived from peripheral blood, sampled 28 days after the second AZD1222 dose. The source of these receptors is an adult who received the AZD1222 COVID-19 vaccine.

This chain uses TRBV30 with TRBJ2-6; 10 nucleotides agree with TRBD2. The V gene's germline CDR1 is GTSNPN and CDR2 SVGIG (reference sequence). CDR3 length: 18 amino acids. With V trimmed by 5 bases and J by 1 base, 11 bases remained unmatched. In DNA, the CDR3 is TGTGCCTGGTCTGGCAGACTAGCGGGTAGGTCTGGGGCCAACGTCCTGACTTTC. Translation: CAWSGRLAGRSGANVLTF.

This CDR3 reads CASSYDGSREQYV. As DNA, the CDR3 is TGTGCCAGCAGTTACGATGGGTCTAGGGAGCAGTACGTC. J is TRBJ2-7 and V is TRBV6-5; the D is unclear. Trimming removed 2 bases at V and 7 bases at J, with 12 bases between. Per germline, CDR1 MNHEY and CDR2 SVGAGI. The CDR3 is 13 amino acids.

This clone has a single count. The junction departs from the called germline gene at one end, perhaps through a read error. The chain is built from TRBV29-1 and TRBJ2-5; no definite D call. CDR3 size: 9 residues. Per germline, CDR1 SQVTM and CDR2 ANQGSEA. This chain's CDR3 is CSVEETQYF. The CDR3 DNA reads TGCAGCGTAGAAGAGACCCAGTACTTC.

This chain links TRBV5-5 with TRBJ2-1; TRBD1 is a possible D gene (6 bases). Trimming removed 0 bases at V and 5 bases at J, with 15 bases between. CDR1 is SGHKS, CDR2 YYEKEE, per germline (reference sequence). This CDR3 is built from 16 residues. The CDR3 coding sequence is TGTGCCAGCAGCTTGGTCCCTCCAGGGGTCGACAATGAGCAGTTCTTC. Amino acid sequence: CASSLVPPGVDNEQFF.

The rearrangement links TRBV10-2 to TRBJ2-7; D unresolved. Trimming took off 4 bases at V and 2 bases at J, with 12 bases between the two ends. The CDR3 contains 14 residues. Germline V lookup: CDR1 WSHSY, CDR2 SAAADI. CDR3 sequence: CASSAPVGTYEQYF. CDR3 sequence (DNA): TGCGCCAGCAGTGCCCCTGTAGGGACCTACGAGCAGTACTTC.

This chain joins TRBV5-5 and TRBJ2-4, with D possibly being TRBD1 or TRBD2 (5 bases each). Deletions cut 2 bases from V and 2 bases from J, with 20 bases between. Germline V gene lookup returns CDR1 SGHKS and CDR2 YYEKEE (reference sequence). The CDR3 is 18 amino acids. CDR3 sequence reads: CASSFSVVPRGTKNIQYF. The CDR3 coding sequence is TGTGCCAGCAGCTTTTCCGTAGTCCCGAGGGGAACCAAAAACATTCAGTACTTC.

The chain combines TRBV18 with TRBJ1-2; D is uncertain. The CDR3 sequence is 15 residues long. Germline lookup yields CDR1 KGHSH and CDR2 LQKENI. V lost 0 bases and J lost 8, with 16 bases in between. The CDR3 nucleotides are TGTGCCAGCTCACCACCCGGGCAGCCAACTAAGGGCTACACCTTC. Translated: CASSPPGQPTKGYTF.

This chain uses TRBV30 with TRBJ1-1, with D perhaps TRBD1 (5 bases). Germline V gives CDR1 GTSNPN, CDR2 SVGIG (reference sequence). This CDR3 has 14 residues. Trimming left V 3 bases short and J 5 bases short, with 16 bases between. CDR3 amino acids: CAWSPRGRATEAFF. The CDR3 DNA is TGTGCCTGGAGCCCGAGGGGCAGGGCTACTGAAGCTTTCTTT.

The gene calls are TRBV7-9 and TRBJ1-4; D is uncertain. The CDR3 totals 16 residues. V was shortened by 0 bases and J by 3 bases, with 11 bases between the two germline ends. The germline V gene has CDR1 SEHNR and CDR2 FQNEAQ (reference sequence). The CDR3 nucleotides read TGTGCCAGCAGCTTAGCGTACAGTGGGCCTAATGAAAAACTGTTTTTT. Its translation is CASSLAYSGPNEKLFF.

This clone was counted a single time. This chain uses TRBV11-2 with TRBJ2-1, with TRBD2 as a possible D gene (5 bases). The CDR3 has 18 residues. Germline lookup yields CDR1 SGHAT and CDR2 FQNNGV. V lost 0 bases, J lost 5 bases, and 20 bases lay in between. The CDR3 nucleotides read TGTGCCAGCAGCTTAGATCGGTGGGGAGAAGTGAGGAACAATGAGCAGTTCTTC. This encodes CASSLDRWGEVRNNEQFF.

This chain joins TRBV4-1 and TRBJ1-2, with 9 bases lining up with TRBD1. J gave up 4 bases and V 4 bases, and 10 bases lay outside the gene matches. Germline assignment: CDR1 MGHRA and CDR2 YSYEKL. This CDR3 is 16 amino acids long. The CDR3 nucleotides are TGCGCCAGCAGCCTGAGCGGGACAGGGTTATTCTATGGCTACACCTTC. Residues: CASSLSGTGLFYGYTF.

This chain joins TRBV28 and TRBJ1-3, with D perhaps matching TRBD1 (6 bases). There are 16 residues in the CDR3. Trimming removed 8 bases at V and 0 bases at J, with 17 bases between. Germline CDR1 and CDR2: MDHEN and SYDVKM. As DNA, the CDR3 is TGTGCCAGCGGGACCCCCACAGGGTCCTCTGGAAACACCATATATTTT. Its protein product is CASGTPTGSSGNTIYF.

The gene calls are TRBV12-3 or TRBV12-4 and TRBJ2-7; D unresolved. V dropped 1 base and J dropped 5 bases, with 9 bases sitting between them. The CDR3 is made up of 13 amino acids. The DNA for the CDR3 is TGTGCCAGCAGTTTAGGATCCAGGAACGAGCAGTACTTC. As protein: CASSLGSRNEQYF.

V and J are TRBV19 and TRBJ1-2; D is possibly TRBD1 (5 bases). V lost 3 bases to trimming and J lost 8 bases, with 22 bases between them. This CDR3 contains 16 residues. CDR1 is LNHDA, CDR2 SQIVND, per germline (reference sequence). The CDR3 loop is CASSMGYRGTATGYTF. The CDR3 DNA reads TGTGCCAGTAGTATGGGGTACCGGGGGACCGCGACGGGCTACACCTTC.

This clone has just a few counts. The rearrangement joins TRBV30 to TRBJ2-3; 9 bases map to TRBD1. The germline V gene encodes CDR1 GTSNPN and CDR2 SVGIG (reference sequence). V was pared by 8 bases and J by 6 bases, with 15 bases of the junction left unmatched. This CDR3 spans 15 amino acids. The CDR3 region has the DNA TGTGCCGGCTCCCAAGGGACAGGGAATGTGGATACGCAGTATTTT. It translates to CAGSQGTGNVDTQYF.